This TCR beta chain was retrieved from a study of cytomegalovirus exposure and HLA in healthy donors. In the case of this clone: Germline is not matched at one junction end, which may reflect a read error.

60 Vbeta and 13 Jbeta primers were used in PCR. TCRdb's table, derived via immunoSEQ multiplex PCR, lists solely in-frame clones and lacks some. The sample carries approximately 79,000 clones, 78% recorded once. This receptor was taken from a middle-aged man in good health and CMV-seronegative. The sample consisted of PBMCs.

DNA for the CDR3: TGTTCCAGCAGCCCTATGACTAGCGGGAGAGGAGATACGCAGTATTTT. It encodes CSSSPMTSGRGDTQYF. The gene calls are TRBV7-9 and TRBJ2-3; 12 bases agree with TRBD2. Germline assignment: CDR1 SEHNR and CDR2 FQNEAQ (reference sequence). This CDR3 is built from 16 residues.